Listed below are T cell receptor beta chains from one sample, sequenced in a study of PD-1 blockade in mismatch repair-deficient tumors. Libraries were prepared by immunoSEQ multiplex PCR; TCRdb keeps only in-frame clonotypes and omits some of them. The sample lists approximately 950 clones; roughly 78% were seen once. This specimen was primary tumor tissue, taken from a patient treated with pembrolizumab. The receptors derive from an adult with mismatch repair-deficient cancer. The CDR3 runs from the conserved cysteine through the conserved F or W. The D gene is left open where the match is weak. The size of a clone is reported for some rows only, either as once, few or many, or as a class for expanded clones.

>TRBJ2-7|TRBV30|TRBD2|-
CAWKGGSVGEQYF
TGTGCCTGGAAAGGCGGGAGTGTTGGAGAGCAGTACTTC
>TRBJ2-7|TRBV19|-|-
CASSIPGEAYEQYF
TGTGCCAGTAGTATCCCAGGGGAAGCCTACGAGCAGTACTTC
>TRBJ2-7|TRBV5-1|-|few
CASSEAYEQYF
TGCGCCAGCAGCGAGGCCTACGAGCAGTACTTC
>TRBJ1-2|TRBV7-6|-|-
CASSLTENPNYGYTF
TGTGCCAGCAGCCTTACAGAAAACCCTAACTATGGCTACACCTTC
>TRBJ2-7|TRBV7-9|TRBD1|-
CASSLEGGAYEQYF
TGTGCCAGCAGCTTAGAAGGGGGCGCCTACGAGCAGTACTTC
>TRBJ1-2|TRBV15|TRBD1|-
CATSGLGDRVYGYTF
TGTGCCACCAGCGGACTTGGGGACAGAGTCTATGGCTACACCTTC
>TRBJ1-1|TRBV27|TRBD1|once
CASSFQQGGIMTEAFF
TGTGCCAGCAGTTTCCAGCAGGGGGGGATTATGACTGAAGCTTTCTTT
>TRBJ1-2|TRBV2|-|once
CASSGPGENYGYTF
TGTGCCAGCAGTGGACCTGGAGAAAACTATGGCTACACCTTC
>TRBJ1-1|TRBV7-2|TRBD1|-
CASSSGQGRAFF
TGTGCCAGCAGCTCTGGACAGGGACGAGCTTTCTTT
>TRBJ1-1|TRBV10-3|TRBD1|-
CATGTGDTNTEAFF
TGTGCCACCGGGACAGGTGATACAAACACTGAAGCTTTCTTT
>TRBJ1-2|TRBV6-1|-|few
CASRAGFQNYGYTF
TGTGCCAGCAGAGCAGGGTTCCAAAACTATGGCTACACCTTC
>TRBJ1-4|TRBV6-5|TRBD1|few
CASSYDRDRKLFF
TGTGCCAGCAGTTACGACAGGGATAGAAAACTGTTTTTT
>TRBJ1-5|TRBV30|TRBD1|few
CAATDRGVNQPQHF
TGTGCCGCGACAGACAGGGGAGTGAATCAGCCCCAGCATTTT
>TRBJ2-7|TRBV5-8|-|-
CASSLRPGRSYEQYF
TGTGCCAGCAGCTTGAGGCCAGGGAGATCCTACGAGCAGTACTTC
>TRBJ2-3|TRBV6-5|TRBD2|-
CASRAGGRTDTQYF
TGTGCCAGCAGGGCGGGAGGGAGGACAGATACGCAGTATTTT
>TRBJ1-5|TRBV6-6|-|-
CASRKTGYSNQPQHF
TGTGCCAGCAGAAAAACAGGGTATAGCAATCAGCCCCAGCATTTT
>TRBJ1-1|TRBV27|-|few
CASSPLRMNTEAFF
TGTGCCAGCAGTCCCCTGCGGATGAACACTGAAGCTTTCTTT
>TRBJ2-7|TRBV19|-|-
CASSIDSTGFLSEQYF
TGTGCCAGTAGTATAGATTCTACAGGTTTCTTATCCGAGCAGTACTTC
>TRBJ2-7|TRBV19|TRBD2|few
CASSLAGAGEQYF
TGTGCCAGTAGCCTGGCGGGAGCAGGGGAGCAGTACTTC
>TRBJ2-2|TRBV5-4|-|-
CASSIGLSNTGELFF
TGTGCCAGCAGCATTGGACTCTCGAACACCGGGGAGCTGTTTTTT
>TRBJ2-7|TRBV30|TRBD1|-
CAWSVLFGQGSYEQYF
TGTGCCTGGAGTGTACTGTTCGGACAGGGCTCCTACGAGCAGTACTTC
>TRBJ2-3|TRBV6-1|TRBD2|-
CASSEVSSGRGTQYF
TGTGCCAGCAGTGAAGTTTCCAGCGGGAGAGGTACGCAGTATTTT
>TRBJ1-1|TRBV28|-|-
CASTTTGLNTEAFF
TGTGCCAGCACCACGACAGGCCTGAACACTGAAGCTTTCTTT
>TRBJ2-1|TRBV5-1|TRBD2|once
CASRERLAEYNEQFF
TGCGCCAGCAGGGAGAGACTAGCGGAATACAATGAGCAGTTCTTC
>TRBJ2-3|TRBV5-1|-|-
CASSTASGTDTQYF
TGCGCCAGCAGTACGGCTAGCGGCACAGATACGCAGTATTTT
>TRBJ1-1|TRBV19|-|-
CASSRPQNTEAFF
TGTGCCAGTAGTAGGCCCCAGAACACTGAAGCTTTCTTT
>TRBJ2-1|TRBV25-1|-|-
CASSEYQGTNFNEQFF
TGTGCCAGCAGTGAATACCAGGGGACAAACTTCAATGAGCAGTTCTTC
>TRBJ1-4|TRBV29-1|-|-
CSVGGGYGNEKLFF
TGCAGCGTTGGTGGGGGCTATGGTAATGAAAAACTGTTTTTT
>TRBJ2-2|TRBV25-1|-|-
CASSDWSTNTGELFF
TGTGCCAGCAGTGATTGGTCGACGAACACCGGGGAGCTGTTTTTT
>TRBJ2-1|TRBV6-5|-|hyperexpanded
CASRRPGPYNEQFF
TGTGCCAGCAGGCGACCTGGCCCCTACAATGAGCAGTTCTTC
>TRBJ1-4|TRBV11-2|-|-
CASSLVNGEKLFF
TGTGCCAGCAGCTTAGTAAATGGTGAAAAACTGTTTTTT
>TRBJ2-3|TRBV19|-|large
CASSIPRELDTQYF
TGTGCCAGTAGTATCCCACGGGAGCTAGATACGCAGTATTTT
>TRBJ1-5|TRBV14|-|few
CASSQVGGNQPQHF
TGTGCCAGCAGCCAAGTCGGAGGAAATCAGCCCCAGCATTTT
>TRBJ2-5|TRBV7-2|TRBD1|-
CASSYQTGPQETQYF
TGTGCCAGCAGCTACCAGACAGGGCCACAAGAGACCCAGTACTTC
>TRBJ1-1|TRBV11-2|-|-
CASSRTEEAFF
TGTGCCAGCAGCCGGACAGAGGAAGCTTTCTTT
>TRBJ2-7|TRBV6-1|-|-
CASSEAGALGYEQYF
TGTGCCAGCAGTGAAGCGGGGGCACTAGGGTACGAGCAGTACTTC
>TRBJ2-7|TRBV5-1|-|-
CASSLKVTWEQYF
TGCGCCAGCAGCTTGAAGGTTACTTGGGAGCAGTACTTC
>TRBJ2-3|TRBV28|TRBD2|-
CASSFIGLAEEADTQYF
TGTGCCAGCAGTTTTATAGGACTAGCGGAAGAGGCAGATACGCAGTATTTT
>TRBJ2-1|TRBV21-1|-|-
CASSPRQDPGLAQPHDYNEQFF
TGTGCCAGCAGCCCACGACAGGACCCGGGACTAGCACAACCGCACGACTACAATGAGCAGTTCTTC
>TRBJ2-1|TRBV6-5|-|-
CASSYSPGPYNEQFF
TGTGCCAGCAGTTACTCCCCGGGACCCTACAATGAGCAGTTCTTC
>TRBJ1-1|TRBV19|-|-
CATSPRGNTEAFF
TGTGCCACCTCTCCCCGGGGGAACACTGAAGCTTTCTTT
>TRBJ1-2|TRBV5-6|-|-
CASSSIGGDYGYTF
TGTGCCAGCAGCTCCATAGGGGGGGACTATGGCTACACCTTC
>TRBJ1-1|TRBV6-5|TRBD1|few
CASRTGSTEAFF
TGTGCCAGCAGGACAGGGAGTACTGAAGCTTTCTTT
>TRBJ1-2|TRBV27|-|-
CASSLWVDSPDGYTF
TGTGCCAGCAGTTTATGGGTGGACAGTCCTGATGGCTACACCTTC
>TRBJ1-1|TRBV30|-|-
CAWSPFPRQTEAFF
TGTGCCTGGAGTCCCTTCCCTCGTCAGACTGAAGCTTTCTTT